This TCR beta chain appears in the sequencing data of a study of identical twins' blood T cells. Libraries were made from RNA as TCR cDNA, using a modified protocol. One entry per CDR3 protein results from TCRdb running MiXCR on the 5' RACE reads. The sample yields around 380,000 distinct CDR3 sequences, over 25% seen once. As concerns this clonotype: One end of the junction does not line up with germline, which may come from a read error.

This clonotype originated in a woman aged 18 to 49 in good health. The sequenced sample was PBMCs.

CDR3 loop: CASTLHFRGNYAYTF. The CDR3 DNA sequence: TGTGCCAGCACCCTTCATTTTAGGGGCAACTATGCCTACACCTTC. This chain uses TRBV7-2 with TRBJ1-2, with D possibly being TRBD1 (5 bases). Germline V lookup: CDR1 SGHTA, CDR2 FQGNSA. This CDR3 has 15 amino acids.